This entry features one TCR beta chain sequence. Its specificity is not known. There are 14 residues in the CDR3. The germline CDR1 and CDR2 sequences are SGHTA and FQGNSA. The ends lost 1 base at V and 6 bases at J; junction bases unmatched: 5. They built TCR cDNA with 5'RACE template switching, a step that put in a universal primer site and UMIs. A single record per CDR3 protein comes from TCRdb applying MiXCR to the 5' RACE reads. Of just under 600,000 distinct CDR3 sequences listed, roughly 13% are singletons. This sample was taken from a study of T cells after yellow fever vaccination. Overall study: Fractions low in cell number were prepared with SMART-Seq v4 Ultra Low Input. The study, taken as a whole, reports: Re-detected after boosting: most primary clones, 95% to 98% of CD4 and less than 90% of CD8. Peaking on day 5 versus 15, the secondary response was faster but weaker.

The source of this sequence is a man aged 25-45 years who received the YFV17D yellow fever vaccine. Here the sequenced sample was PBMCs, taken on the day of the yellow fever booster vaccination. The J gene is TRBJ2-5, the V gene TRBV7-2, with TRBD2 matching over 7 bases. CDR3 residues: CASSLGRELKTQYF. The CDR3 nucleotides are TGTGCCAGCAGCTTAGGGCGGGAGTTAAAGACCCAGTACTTC. The whole variable domain, filled in from reference TRBV7-2 and TRBJ2-5, reads GAGVSQSPSNKVTEKGKDVELRCDPISGHTALYWYRQSLGQGLEFLIYFQGNSAPDKSGLPSDRFSAERTGGSVSTLTIQRTQQEDSAVYLCASSLGRELKTQYFGPGTRLLVL.